A selection of T cell receptor beta chains follows, all from one sample in a study of blood T cell repertoires in COVID-19. Using immunoSEQ multiplex PCR, the repertoire was profiled, and TCRdb retains in-frame clones only, with some absent. The profile shows 300,000 or so clones, roughly 90% of them singletons. Specimen: peripheral blood. Receptors were obtained from a woman aged 25 to 45 with COVID-19, enrolled during active disease. Each CDR3 is given with its conserved first and last residue. The D gene is left open where the match is weak. Rows may omit the clone size; those that give it use once, few, many or a size class.

size	V	D	J	CDR3	DNA
-	TRBV7-9	TRBD1	TRBJ1-2	CASSPAGTGFHYGYTF	TGTGCCAGCAGCCCGGCCGGGACAGGGTTTCACTATGGCTACACCTTC
once	TRBV7-3	TRBD1	TRBJ2-7	CASSLRDRVSEQYF	TGTGCCAGCAGCCTCCGGGACAGGGTTTCCGAGCAGTACTTC
-	TRBV3-1/TRBV3-2	TRBD1	TRBJ2-5	CASSVRQGQETQYF	TGTGCCAGCAGCGTTCGACAGGGCCAAGAGACCCAGTACTTC
-	TRBV30	-	TRBJ1-5	CAWSVLQAVHQPQHF	TGTGCCTGGAGTGTACTTCAAGCCGTTCATCAGCCCCAGCATTTT
-	TRBV27	TRBD1	TRBJ1-1	CASSPGQGNAEAFF	TGTGCCAGCAGTCCGGGACAGGGGAATGCTGAAGCTTTCTTT
-	TRBV11-2	-	TRBJ2-2	CASSLGLARFDENTGELFF	TGTGCCAGCAGCTTAGGTCTAGCGCGCTTTGACGAGAACACCGGGGAGCTGTTTTTT
-	TRBV5-1	-	TRBJ1-5	CASSLAGYGNQPQHF	TGCGCCAGCAGCTTGGCAGGGTATGGCAATCAGCCCCAGCATTTT
once	TRBV10-3	-	TRBJ1-3	CAISEGQVLSGNTIYF	TGTGCCATCAGTGAGGGGCAGGTTCTTTCTGGAAACACCATATATTTT
-	TRBV5-6	TRBD2	TRBJ2-7	CASSRRLAGLAYEQYF	TGTGCCAGCAGCCGAAGACTAGCGGGTCTTGCCTACGAGCAGTACTTC
-	TRBV11-2	-	TRBJ1-1	CASSLGIQFEAFF	TGTGCCAGCAGCTTGGGTATACAGTTTGAAGCTTTCTTT
-	TRBV7-3	TRBD2	TRBJ2-2	CASSARTSGTGELFF	TGTGCCAGCAGCGCCAGGACTAGCGGCACCGGGGAGCTGTTTTTT
-	TRBV5-6	-	TRBJ1-1	CASSLGVRAEAFF	TGTGCCAGCAGCTTAGGGGTTCGCGCTGAAGCTTTCTTT
-	TRBV18	-	TRBJ2-7	CASSPPGVYEQYF	TGTGCCAGCTCACCACCAGGGGTCTACGAGCAGTACTTC
-	TRBV2	TRBD1	TRBJ1-5	CASSPGQVNQPQHF	TGTGCCAGCAGTCCCGGACAGGTAAATCAGCCCCAGCATTTT
-	TRBV6-4	TRBD2	TRBJ2-1	CASSVSAGVVNEQFF	TGTGCCAGCAGTGTTTCAGCGGGAGTGGTCAATGAGCAGTTCTTC
-	TRBV10-1	TRBD1	TRBJ2-4	CASFGQGRDIQYF	TGCGCCAGCTTCGGACAGGGAAGGGACATTCAGTACTTC
-	TRBV11-3	TRBD1	TRBJ1-1	CASSLGQPPTEAFF	TGTGCCAGCAGCTTGGGACAGCCTCCTACTGAAGCTTTCTTT
once	TRBV5-1	-	TRBJ1-1	CASSLDGEGSTEAFF	TGCGCCAGCAGCTTGGATGGGGAGGGATCGACTGAAGCTTTCTTT